Shown below are 11 T cell receptor beta chains from a single sample sequenced in a study of prognosis after radiotherapy for stage I lung cancer. CDR3 of TCR beta was amplified from genomic DNA via a two-round multiplex PCR. During first-round PCR, primers specific to each TRBV and TRBJ gene were used. TCRdb passed the multiplex PCR reads through MiXCR, listing each CDR3 protein once. Of over 10,000 distinct CDR3 sequences listed, about 50% are singletons. This sample comprised PBMCs, obtained before or after stereotactic body radiation therapy (not recorded which). These receptors came from a donor aged 50 or older with non-small cell lung cancer.

Notes on this clonotype: Since a far larger clone is one base different, this is likely a read error. The chain links TRBV7-9 to TRBJ1-6, with TRBD1 matching 10 bases. Trimming took 10 bases from V and 8 from J; bases not matched to a gene: 14. The CDR3 loop spans 16 amino acids. Germline-derived CDR1 and CDR2 are SEHNR and FQNEAQ (reference sequence). CDR3 coding DNA: TGTGCCATCAGTGAGACAGGGGGCAGTTGGTATTCACCCCTCCACTTT. This translates into CAISETGGSWYSPLHF.

By share, this clonotype counts as medium-sized. CDR3 nucleotide sequence: TGTGCCAGCAGCCCCCGACTAGCGAGCGTTTACGAGCAGTACTTC. This translates into CASSPRLASVYEQYF. This sequence joins TRBV9 and TRBJ2-7, with 8 bases that match TRBD2. Unmatched junction bases numbered 10, after V lost 4 bases and J lost 4 bases. This CDR3 region has 15 residues. Germline loops: CDR1 SGDLS, CDR2 YYNGEE. The full variable domain, in which reference TRBV9 and TRBJ2-7 provide the parts outside the CDR3, is DSGVTQTPKHLITATGQRVTLRCSPRSGDLSVYWYQQSLDQGLQFLIQYYNGEERAKGNILERFSAQQFPDLHSELNLSSLELGDSALYFCASSPRLASVYEQYFGPGTRLTVT.

This clonotype showed up many times. The V call is TRBV2, the J call TRBJ1-5; possible D gene TRBD1, 5 bases. The CDR3 sequence is 15 residues long. The V end lost 2 bases, the J end lost 4 bases, and 12 bases lay between the germline ends. Germline values: CDR1 SNHLY, CDR2 FYNNEI. In nucleotides, the CDR3 is TGTGCCAGCAGTGAAAGGGGTGGGGGGAATCAGCCCCAGCATTTT. It translates to CASSERGGGNQPQHF.

Concerning this clonotype: A much more abundant neighbour one base away suggests this may be a read error. The chain uses TRBV5-4 and TRBJ2-1; a possible D gene is TRBD2 (5 bases). Germline V gene sequence: CDR1 SGHNT, CDR2 YYREEE (reference sequence). This CDR3 contains 12 residues. Trimming cost V 2 bases and J 9 bases, with 9 bases left between them. The CDR3 nucleotides read TGTGCCAGCAGCTTCGGGGAAGGTGAGCAGTTCTTC. Encoded protein: CASSFGEGEQFF. The whole variable domain, filled in from reference TRBV5-4 and TRBJ2-1, reads ETGVTQSPTHLIKTRGQQVTLRCSSQSGHNTVSWYQQALGQGPQFIFQYYREEENGRGNFPPRFSGLQFPNYSSELNVNALELDDSALYLCASSFGEGEQFFGPGTRLTVL.

This clonotype came up many times. The chain recombines TRBV27 with TRBJ2-5; 11 nucleotides line up with TRBD1. This CDR3 comprises 15 residues. The germline gives CDR1 MNHEY, CDR2 SMNVEV (reference sequence). The trim removed 5 bases at V and 2 bases at J, leaving 4 bases unmatched. The CDR3 region has the DNA TGTGCCAGCAGTAAAGGGACAGGGGGACAAGAGACCCAGTACTTC. Its translation is CASSKGTGGQETQYF.

There are many counts of this clonotype. The chain couples TRBV3-1 to TRBJ2-1; TRBD2 agrees at 15 bases. In germline, CDR1 is LGHDT, CDR2 YNNKEL (reference sequence). With V trimmed by 3 bases and J by 5 bases, 8 bases remained unmatched. The CDR3 extends over 18 amino acids. CDR3 residues: CASSHPGLAGGLNNEQFF. CDR3 DNA sequence: TGTGCCAGCAGCCATCCCGGACTAGCGGGAGGGCTCAACAATGAGCAGTTCTTC.

This clonotype was found many times. This chain links TRBV19 with TRBJ2-2, with D maybe TRBD2 (5 bases). Germline CDR1 LNHDA, CDR2 SQIVND (reference sequence). The CDR3 length is 15 residues. Trimming removed 7 bases at V and 4 bases at J, with 16 bases between. The CDR3 sequence: CASTSSRGVTGELFF. CDR3 DNA sequence: TGTGCCAGTACATCAAGTCGGGGAGTCACCGGGGAGCTGTTTTTT. Combining the CDR3 with reference TRBV19 and TRBJ2-2 gives the whole variable domain DGGITQSPKYLFRKEGQNVTLSCEQNLNHDAMYWYRQDPGQGLRLIYYSQIVNDFQKGDIAEGYSVSREKKESFPLTVTSAQKNPTAFYLCASTSSRGVTGELFFGEGSRLTVL.

This clonotype is deemed medium-sized. The chain recombines TRBV6-1 with TRBJ2-7; D is ambiguous. Germline loops: CDR1 MNHNS, CDR2 SASEGT. The CDR3 is 12 amino acids. V dropped 5 bases and J dropped 1 base, with 6 bases sitting between them. The chain's CDR3 is CASSPSSYEQYF. The CDR3 region has the DNA TGTGCCAGCAGTCCATCTTCCTACGAGCAGTACTTC.

This clonotype came up a few times. The chain has TRBV20-1 and TRBJ2-6; D remains unclear. With 0 bases removed from V and 2 bases from J, the gap between germline ends came to 14 bases. Germline CDR1 and CDR2: DFQATT and SNEGSKA (reference sequence). This CDR3 has 17 amino acids. CDR3 nucleotides: TGCAGTGCTAGAGATCTGGCATCTTTAACTGGGGCCAACGTCCTGACTTTC. Protein product: CSARDLASLTGANVLTF.

On this clonotype itself: One end of the junction fails to match germline, which may point to a read error. The rearrangement links TRBV19 to TRBJ1-2; 7 bases line up with TRBD1. CDR3 size: 13 residues. The germline CDR1 and CDR2 sequences are LNHDA and SQIVND (reference sequence). As DNA, the CDR3 is TGTGCCAGTAGACAAGGGGGCGGCTATGGCTACATCTTC. This encodes CASRQGGGYGYIF.

As concerns this clonotype: At one of its ends the junction is not consistent with the germline gene, which may arise from a read error. The chain carries TRBV27 and TRBJ1-5; 9 nucleotides align to TRBD1. In germline, CDR1 is MNHEY, CDR2 SMNVEV (reference sequence). This CDR3 is built from 16 residues. The CDR3 DNA reads TGTGCCAGCAGTCCCCGGGACAGGGTTAGCAATCAGCCCCAGAATTTT. This encodes CASSPRDRVSNQPQNF.